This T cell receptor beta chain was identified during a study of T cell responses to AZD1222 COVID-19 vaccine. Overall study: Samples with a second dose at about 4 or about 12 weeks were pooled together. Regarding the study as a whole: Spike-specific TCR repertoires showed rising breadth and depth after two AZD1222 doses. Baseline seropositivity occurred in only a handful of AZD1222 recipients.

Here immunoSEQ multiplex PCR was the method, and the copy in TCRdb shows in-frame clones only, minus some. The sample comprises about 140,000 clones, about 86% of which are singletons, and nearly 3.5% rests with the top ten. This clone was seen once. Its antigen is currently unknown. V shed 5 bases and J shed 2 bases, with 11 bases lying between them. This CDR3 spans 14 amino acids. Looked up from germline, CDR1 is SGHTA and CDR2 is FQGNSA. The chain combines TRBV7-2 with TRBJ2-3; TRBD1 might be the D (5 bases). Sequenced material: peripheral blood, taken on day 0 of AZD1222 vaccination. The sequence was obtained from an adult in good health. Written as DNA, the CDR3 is TGTGCCAGCAGCCTCATAGGGGCCACAGATACGCAGTATTTT. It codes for CASSLIGATDTQYF.